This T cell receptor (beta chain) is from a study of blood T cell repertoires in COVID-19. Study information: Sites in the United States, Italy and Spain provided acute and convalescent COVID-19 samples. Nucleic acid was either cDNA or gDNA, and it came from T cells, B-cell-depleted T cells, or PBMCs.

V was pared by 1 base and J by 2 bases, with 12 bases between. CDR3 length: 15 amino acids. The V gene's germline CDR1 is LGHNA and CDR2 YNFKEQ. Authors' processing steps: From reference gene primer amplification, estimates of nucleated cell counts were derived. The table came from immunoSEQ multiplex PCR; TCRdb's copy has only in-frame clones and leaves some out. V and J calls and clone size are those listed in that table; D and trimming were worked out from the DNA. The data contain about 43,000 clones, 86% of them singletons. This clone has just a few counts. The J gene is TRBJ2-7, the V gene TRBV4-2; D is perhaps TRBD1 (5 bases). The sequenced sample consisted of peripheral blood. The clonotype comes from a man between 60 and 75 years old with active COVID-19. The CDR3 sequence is CASSQASMGPYEQYF. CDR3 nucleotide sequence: TGTGCCAGCAGCCAAGCCAGCATGGGGCCCTACGAGCAGTACTTC.